This T cell receptor beta chain was identified during a study of early T cells in non-severe SARS-CoV-2 infection. TCRdb re-called the 5' RACE reads through MiXCR, storing one row per CDR3 protein. Of 60,000 to 75,000 distinct CDR3 sequences in the sample, roughly 10% were seen once. The table lists this clonotype with a few counts. The conserved phenylalanine or tryptophan normally closing the CDR3 is absent here, so this likely arose from a read error. CDR1 and CDR2 from the germline V gene are LGHDT and YNNKEL (reference sequence). Trimming stripped 5 bases from V and 0 bases from J, with 12 bases between. CDR3 length: 15 amino acids.

The TCR was taken from an adult who was a healthcare worker with PCR-confirmed SARS-CoV-2 infection or an uninfected control (not recorded which). The J gene is TRBJ2-3, the V gene TRBV3-1, with D perhaps TRBD1 or TRBD2 (5 bases each). Here the sequenced sample was whole blood, taken at baseline. In DNA form, the CDR3 reads TGTGCCAGCAGCGTCTGGGACGGCAGCACAGATACGCAGTATTTG. Its translation is CASSVWDGSTDTQYL.